This T cell receptor beta chain originates from a study of beta chain features in type 1 diabetes. The sequenced template was cDNA made from the entire isolated RNA. Libraries were prepared by immunoSEQ multiplex PCR; TCRdb keeps only in-frame clonotypes and omits some of them. This sample has a few hundred thousand clones; around a quarter occur once, and the top ten carry under 5%. J gave up 1 base and V 5 bases, and 4 bases lay outside the gene matches. In germline, CDR1 is MDHEN, CDR2 SYDVKM. The CDR3 is 15 residues long. This clone showed up just once. J is TRBJ2-1 and V is TRBV28, with 8 bases identical to TRBD2. This clonotype originated in a man under 40 in good health. The sequencing input was central memory CD4+ T cells from blood. The CDR3 region is CASSGSGSSYNEQFF. The CDR3 nucleotides read TGTGCCAGCAGTGGCAGCGGGAGTTCCTACAATGAGCAGTTCTTC.